Listed below are T cell receptor beta chains from one sample, sequenced in a study of T cell responses to AZD1222 COVID-19 vaccine. Method: immunoSEQ multiplex PCR; TCRdb's copy keeps in-frame clones and lacks some. Of more than 95,000 clones listed, roughly nine tenths are singletons. The sample was peripheral blood, taken 28 days after the second AZD1222 dose. The receptors originated from an adult who received the AZD1222 COVID-19 vaccine. Both conserved end residues are part of each CDR3. Fields, in order: CDR3 protein, CDR3 DNA, J gene, V gene, clone size, D gene. The D gene is left open where the match is weak. Clone sizes are given selectively: once, few, many, or a class where the clone is expanded.

cdr3_aa: CASSLNRGDTEAFF; cdr3_nt: TGTGCCAGCAGTTTAAACCGGGGGGATACTGAAGCTTTCTTT; j_call: TRBJ1-1; v_call: TRBV27; clone_size: -; d_call: -
cdr3_aa: CASSLELAVNEQFF; cdr3_nt: TGTGCCAGCAGTTTAGAACTAGCAGTCAATGAGCAGTTCTTC; j_call: TRBJ2-1; v_call: TRBV6-5; clone_size: -; d_call: -
cdr3_aa: CASSKGLGPYNEQFF; cdr3_nt: TGCGCCAGCAGTAAGGGGTTAGGCCCCTACAATGAGCAGTTCTTC; j_call: TRBJ2-1; v_call: TRBV10-1; clone_size: few; d_call: -
cdr3_aa: CSGKMNTEAFF; cdr3_nt: TGCAGCGGGAAGATGAACACTGAAGCTTTCTTT; j_call: TRBJ1-1; v_call: TRBV29-1; clone_size: -; d_call: -
cdr3_aa: CATSMLGEEGGEQYF; cdr3_nt: TGTGCCACCAGTATGCTCGGCGAAGAAGGGGGCGAGCAGTACTTC; j_call: TRBJ2-7; v_call: TRBV15; clone_size: -; d_call: -
cdr3_aa: CASSLSAGGHEQYF; cdr3_nt: TGTGCCAGCAGTTTATCGGCAGGGGGCCACGAGCAGTACTTC; j_call: TRBJ2-7; v_call: TRBV27; clone_size: -; d_call: TRBD1
cdr3_aa: CASSLVGGRSTYNEQFF; cdr3_nt: TGTGCCAGCAGTTTAGTGGGGGGCCGTAGTACCTACAATGAGCAGTTCTTC; j_call: TRBJ2-1; v_call: TRBV28; clone_size: -; d_call: -
cdr3_aa: CASSLASGRTEAFF; cdr3_nt: TGTGCCAGCAGCTTAGCGTCGGGGCGGACTGAAGCTTTCTTT; j_call: TRBJ1-1; v_call: TRBV7-9; clone_size: -; d_call: -
cdr3_aa: CASSSGLLTEAFF; cdr3_nt: TGTGCCAGCAGTTCGGGACTGCTCACTGAAGCTTTCTTT; j_call: TRBJ1-1; v_call: TRBV6-5; clone_size: -; d_call: -
cdr3_aa: CASSPIGLAGHNEQFF; cdr3_nt: TGTGCCAGCTCCCCGATTGGACTAGCGGGACACAATGAGCAGTTCTTC; j_call: TRBJ2-1; v_call: TRBV18; clone_size: -; d_call: TRBD2
cdr3_aa: CACRTVNSGNTIYF; cdr3_nt: TGTGCCTGCCGGACAGTCAACTCTGGAAACACCATATATTTT; j_call: TRBJ1-3; v_call: TRBV30; clone_size: -; d_call: -
cdr3_aa: CASSVSKEVGSNEKLFF; cdr3_nt: TGTGCCAGCAGCGTAAGTAAGGAGGTTGGAAGTAATGAAAAACTGTTTTTT; j_call: TRBJ1-4; v_call: TRBV9; clone_size: -; d_call: -